The 26 T cell receptor beta chains below all came from one sample that was sequenced in a study of blood T cell repertoires in COVID-19. The assay was immunoSEQ multiplex PCR, and TCRdb's table has in-frame clones only and misses some. The table has about 150,000 clones, roughly 81% seen once. The sample taken for sequencing was peripheral blood. The receptor set was obtained from a woman older than 75 with COVID-19, enrolled during active disease.

This clone was seen more than once but under ten times. The gene calls are TRBV5-1 and TRBJ2-7; D not certain. V lost 4 bases to trimming and J lost 5 bases, with 13 bases between them. The CDR3 is 13 residues long. Germline assignment: CDR1 SGHRS and CDR2 YFSETQ. CDR3 bases: TGCGCCAGCAGCCCCCCGACCCGGGACGAGCAGTACTTC. Amino acid sequence: CASSPPTRDEQYF.

This clone was counted a single time. The chain recombines TRBV6-5 with TRBJ1-6, with 7 bases identical to TRBD1. The CDR3 length is 15 residues. Germline lookup yields CDR1 MNHEY and CDR2 SVGAGI. Trimming removed 5 bases from V and 2 bases from J; junction bases left unmatched: 3. DNA of the CDR3: TGTGCCAGCAGTCGGGACAGCACCTATAATTCACCCCTCCACTTT. Translating it yields CASSRDSTYNSPLHF.

The chain carries TRBV3-1 (or the pseudogene TRBV3-2) and TRBJ2-3; weak D call: TRBD2 (6 bases). CDR1 and CDR2 from the germline V gene are LGHDT and YNNKEL (reference sequence). The V gene lost 8 bases and the J gene lost 3 bases, with 12 bases spanning the gap. The CDR3 is made up of 13 amino acids. CDR3 coding DNA: TGTGCCAGCGGTAGCGGAGTGACAGATACGCAGTATTTT. It is translated as CASGSGVTDTQYF.

This clone was seen only a few times. This chain links TRBV27 with TRBJ2-5, with D possibly being TRBD1 (6 bases). Per the germline V gene, CDR1 is MNHEY and CDR2 is SMNVEV (reference sequence). Trimming took off 7 bases at V and 4 bases at J, with 16 bases between the two ends. There are 14 residues in the CDR3. CDR3 DNA: TGTGCCAGCATCCCGTATGGGGGCTCAGAGACCCAGTACTTC. It specifies CASIPYGGSETQYF.

The gene calls are TRBV5-1 and TRBJ2-1, with TRBD1 matching over 12 bases. V lost 6 bases, J lost 7 bases, and 8 bases stayed unmatched. There are 15 residues in the CDR3. Germline lookup yields CDR1 SGHRS and CDR2 YFSETQ. CDR3 sequence: CASTSGTGGANEQFF. The CDR3 coding sequence is TGCGCCAGCACTTCCGGGACAGGGGGCGCGAATGAGCAGTTCTTC.

The DNA for the CDR3 is TGTGCCAGCAGCGTAGTTGGGGGGAGCACAGATACGCAGTATTTT. It codes for CASSVVGGSTDTQYF. The chain employs TRBV9 and TRBJ2-3, with D perhaps TRBD2 (6 bases). Trimming took 0 bases from V and 0 from J, leaving 8 bases between them. Germline V CDR1 and CDR2: SGDLS, YYNGEE. CDR3 length: 15 residues.

CDR3 DNA sequence: TGTGCCATCAGTGGGACAGGTAGTATAAACTATGGCTACACCTTC. This gives the protein CAISGTGSINYGYTF. The gene calls are TRBV10-3 and TRBJ1-2; 7 bases align to TRBD1. With V trimmed by 4 bases and J by 2 bases, 7 bases remained unmatched. The V gene's germline CDR1 is ENHRY and CDR2 SYGVKD. CDR3 size: 15 residues.

The rearrangement joins TRBV2 to TRBJ2-3, with TRBD2 identical over 9 bases. CDR1 is SNHLY and CDR2 is FYNNEI in the germline V gene. The CDR3 runs to 14 residues. Germline trimming cut 10 bases from V and 7 bases from J; bases unmatched to any gene: 12. CDR3 bases: TGTGCCACCGCACCTAGCGGGGCCTACCATACGCAGTATTTT. Translating gives CATAPSGAYHTQYF.

The V call is TRBV5-1, the J call TRBJ2-5; 11 nucleotides line up with TRBD1. The CDR3 covers 16 residues. Trimming cost V 1 base and J 5 bases; bases outside gene matches: 7. Germline loops: CDR1 SGHRS, CDR2 YFSETQ. The CDR3 DNA follows: TGCGCCAGCAGCTTGCGCGGACAGGGGGCCGGGGAGACCCAGTACTTC. Its translation is CASSLRGQGAGETQYF.

V and J are TRBV2 and TRBJ1-2; the D gene is possibly TRBD1 (5 bases). V was clipped by 6 bases and J by 3 bases, with 11 bases between them. The germline gives CDR1 SNHLY, CDR2 FYNNEI. The CDR3 runs 13 residues. CDR3 loop: CASSLQGDYGYTF. CDR3 in DNA: TGTGCCAGCAGCCTTCAGGGTGACTATGGCTACACCTTC.

The V gene is TRBV4-2, the J gene TRBJ2-1; the match to TRBD2 covers 7 bases. This CDR3 contains 16 residues. Unmatched junction bases numbered 9, after V lost 0 bases and J lost 7 bases. Germline CDR1 reads LGHNA; CDR2 reads YNFKEQ. This chain's CDR3 is CASSQDQGLEGNEQFF. The CDR3 bases are TGTGCCAGCAGCCAAGATCAAGGACTAGAGGGGAATGAGCAGTTCTTC.

This chain uses TRBV2 with TRBJ2-7, with a weak D call TRBD2 (7 bases). The CDR3 has 17 residues. The V end was cut by 4 bases, the J end by 2 bases, with 21 bases between. The V gene's germline CDR1 is SNHLY and CDR2 FYNNEI. CDR3 sequence reads: CASSVELGGGAAYEQYF. CDR3 in DNA: TGTGCCAGCAGTGTAGAGCTGGGAGGGGGGGCCGCCTACGAGCAGTACTTC.

V is TRBV10-3 and J is TRBJ1-5, with D unclear. The CDR3 contains 15 residues. V was pared by 3 bases and J by 2 bases, with 11 bases between. Germline V gene sequence: CDR1 ENHRY, CDR2 SYGVKD. Written as DNA, the CDR3 is TGTGCCATCAGTGAAGGTAGGGAGGGCAATCAGCCCCAGCATTTT. This encodes CAISEGREGNQPQHF.

This clone was counted once. The gene calls are TRBV11-2 and TRBJ1-2; 9 positions match TRBD1. The CDR3 has 13 residues. CDR1 is SGHAT and CDR2 is FQNNGV in the germline V gene. The trim removed 5 bases at V and 8 bases at J, leaving 6 bases unmatched. CDR3 sequence: CASSTQGAKGYTF. In DNA form, the CDR3 reads TGTGCCAGCAGCACACAGGGGGCGAAGGGCTACACCTTC.

J is TRBJ1-6 and V is TRBV4-2; the match to TRBD1 covers 10 bases. The germline gives CDR1 LGHNA, CDR2 YNFKEQ. The CDR3 is made up of 15 amino acids. J gave up 9 bases and V 0 bases, and 2 bases lay outside the gene matches. CDR3 loop: CASSQEGTGASPLHF. CDR3 DNA sequence: TGTGCCAGCAGCCAAGAGGGGACAGGGGCTTCACCCCTCCACTTT.

The CDR3 nucleotides read TGCGCCAGCAGCGGACCGGGACAGGGGGCTGATACGCAGTATTTT. Translated, it gives CASSGPGQGADTQYF. V gene TRBV5-1 combines with J gene TRBJ2-3, with 12 nucleotides matching TRBD1. Germline V CDR1 and CDR2: SGHRS, YFSETQ. The CDR3 spans 15 residues. The V gene end was trimmed by 4 bases and the J gene end by 6 bases; junction bases not matched to a gene: 6. Using reference TRBV5-1 and TRBJ2-3 for the parts outside the CDR3, the full variable domain is KAGVTQTPRYLIKTRGQQVTLSCSPISGHRSVSWYQQTPGQGLQFLFEYFSETQRNKGNFPGRFSGRQFSNSRSEMNVSTLELGDSALYLCASSGPGQGADTQYFGPGTRLTVL.

This clone was seen just once. The J gene is TRBJ2-7, the V gene TRBV7-6, with TRBD2 identical over 12 bases. This CDR3 has 15 amino acids. The germline V gene encodes CDR1 SGHVS and CDR2 FNYEAQ. V lost 5 bases and J lost 4; bases outside the gene matches: 6. CDR3 DNA: TGTGCCAGCAGCACGACTAGCGGGAGTGGGTACGAGCAGTACTTC. It translates to CASSTTSGSGYEQYF.

The V call is TRBV7-2, the J call TRBJ2-3, with a possible D match to TRBD2 (5 bases). This CDR3 spans 13 amino acids. Germline V CDR1 and CDR2: SGHTA, FQGNSA. The V end was cut by 0 bases, the J end by 4 bases, with 5 bases between. DNA of the CDR3: TGTGCCAGCAGCTTAGCAGCGGCAGATACGCAGTATTTT. It codes for CASSLAAADTQYF.

CDR3 in DNA: TGTGCCAGCAATTTGCGGGCACACTCCTACAATGAGCAGTTCTTC. Amino acids: CASNLRAHSYNEQFF. The chain couples TRBV28 to TRBJ2-1; possible D gene TRBD2, 5 bases. This CDR3 spans 15 amino acids. V was cut by 7 bases and J by 0 bases, with 13 bases left in between. Germline lookup yields CDR1 MDHEN and CDR2 SYDVKM.

Only a few counts were recorded for this clone. The J gene is TRBJ1-3, the V gene TRBV3-1 (or the pseudogene TRBV3-2); possible D gene TRBD1, 5 bases. Germline lookup yields CDR1 LGHDT and CDR2 YNNKEL (reference sequence). The CDR3 contains 15 residues. V dropped 5 bases and J dropped 1 base, with 12 bases sitting between them. The CDR3 nucleotides read TGTGCCAGCAGCTTACGCGGGGCTTCTGGAAACACCATATATTTT. Its protein is CASSLRGASGNTIYF.

CDR3 amino acids: CASSLVQYYEQYF. In DNA form, the CDR3 reads TGTGCCAGCAGCTTGGTTCAGTACTACGAGCAGTACTTC. This chain connects TRBV5-5 to TRBJ2-7; D ambiguous. The CDR3 has 13 amino acids. The V end was cut by 0 bases, the J end by 3 bases, with 7 bases between. CDR1 and CDR2 from the germline V gene are SGHKS and YYEKEE (reference sequence).

CDR3 sequence: CASSLAQEGTQYF. The DNA for the CDR3 is TGTGCCAGCAGCTTAGCGCAGGAGGGTACGCAGTATTTT. The genes are TRBV11-1 and TRBJ2-3; D might be TRBD2 (6 bases). V lost 0 bases and J 8 bases, leaving 9 bases between the germline ends. The CDR3 runs 13 residues. The V gene's germline CDR1 is SGHAT and CDR2 FQDESV (reference sequence).

V is TRBV19 and J is TRBJ2-7; 9 nucleotides align to TRBD2. The CDR3 runs to 15 residues. The germline CDR1 and CDR2 sequences are LNHDA and SQIVND (reference sequence). V lost 7 bases, J lost 7 bases, and 14 bases stayed unmatched. The DNA for the CDR3 is TGTGCCAGTACCCCTCGGTTAGCGGGAGTAGGTGAGCAGTACTTC. As protein: CASTPRLAGVGEQYF.

The CDR3: CASSPIGDYGYTF. The CDR3 DNA is TGTGCCAGCTCACCAATCGGGGACTATGGCTACACCTTC. The rearrangement joins TRBV18 to TRBJ1-2, with no clear D. Trimming removed 2 bases from V and 3 bases from J, with 7 bases in between. The CDR3 is 13 amino acids. CDR1 and CDR2 (germline): KGHSH, LQKENI.

V is TRBV5-4 and J is TRBJ1-6; 7 bases align to TRBD1. This CDR3 spans 17 amino acids. Trimming removed 4 bases from V and 6 bases from J; junction bases left unmatched: 13. Germline loops: CDR1 SGHNT, CDR2 YYREEE (reference sequence). Here the CDR3 DNA reads TGTGCCAGCAGCCGAACACAACGACAGGGAATTAATTCACCCCTCCACTTT. Protein: CASSRTQRQGINSPLHF.

The sample holds a few counts of this clone. The chain combines TRBV18 with TRBJ2-2; tentative D call: TRBD1 (6 bases). The CDR3 is 19 residues long. Trimming took off 2 bases at V and 0 bases at J, with 19 bases between the two ends. The V gene's germline CDR1 is KGHSH and CDR2 LQKENI. The CDR3 bases are TGTGCCAGCTCACCATTCCCCCGAACAGGGTTAGCGAACACCGGGGAGCTGTTTTTT. Its protein product is CASSPFPRTGLANTGELFF.